The following is a T cell receptor (beta chain) sequence with its context. Its specificity is unknown. Libraries were prepared by immunoSEQ multiplex PCR; TCRdb keeps only in-frame clonotypes and omits some of them. The data contain 65,000 to 70,000 clones, around 90% of them singletons. CDR3 length: 15 residues. V trimming: 7 bases; J trimming: 4 bases; junction bases outside the gene matches: 10. Looked up from germline, CDR1 is SGHAT and CDR2 is FQNNGV. This sample was included in a study of OX40 agonist ivuxolimab in advanced cancers. The study's findings and limits: On average, a greater number of expanded clones characterised CD8+ T cells relative to CD4+. Not determined was the antigen specificity of the expanded peripheral T cells.

The receptor's source is an adult with an advanced solid tumor such as melanoma, head and neck, liver or kidney cancer. Sequencing used CD4+ or CD8+ T cells sorted from blood, obtained in a trial of the OX40 agonist ivuxolimab. V and J are TRBV11-2 and TRBJ2-1; 7 nucleotides match TRBD2. The CDR3 region has the DNA TGTGCCAGCAACGAAGGGAGCGGGGATTACAATGAGCAGTTCTTC. Encoded protein: CASNEGSGDYNEQFF.